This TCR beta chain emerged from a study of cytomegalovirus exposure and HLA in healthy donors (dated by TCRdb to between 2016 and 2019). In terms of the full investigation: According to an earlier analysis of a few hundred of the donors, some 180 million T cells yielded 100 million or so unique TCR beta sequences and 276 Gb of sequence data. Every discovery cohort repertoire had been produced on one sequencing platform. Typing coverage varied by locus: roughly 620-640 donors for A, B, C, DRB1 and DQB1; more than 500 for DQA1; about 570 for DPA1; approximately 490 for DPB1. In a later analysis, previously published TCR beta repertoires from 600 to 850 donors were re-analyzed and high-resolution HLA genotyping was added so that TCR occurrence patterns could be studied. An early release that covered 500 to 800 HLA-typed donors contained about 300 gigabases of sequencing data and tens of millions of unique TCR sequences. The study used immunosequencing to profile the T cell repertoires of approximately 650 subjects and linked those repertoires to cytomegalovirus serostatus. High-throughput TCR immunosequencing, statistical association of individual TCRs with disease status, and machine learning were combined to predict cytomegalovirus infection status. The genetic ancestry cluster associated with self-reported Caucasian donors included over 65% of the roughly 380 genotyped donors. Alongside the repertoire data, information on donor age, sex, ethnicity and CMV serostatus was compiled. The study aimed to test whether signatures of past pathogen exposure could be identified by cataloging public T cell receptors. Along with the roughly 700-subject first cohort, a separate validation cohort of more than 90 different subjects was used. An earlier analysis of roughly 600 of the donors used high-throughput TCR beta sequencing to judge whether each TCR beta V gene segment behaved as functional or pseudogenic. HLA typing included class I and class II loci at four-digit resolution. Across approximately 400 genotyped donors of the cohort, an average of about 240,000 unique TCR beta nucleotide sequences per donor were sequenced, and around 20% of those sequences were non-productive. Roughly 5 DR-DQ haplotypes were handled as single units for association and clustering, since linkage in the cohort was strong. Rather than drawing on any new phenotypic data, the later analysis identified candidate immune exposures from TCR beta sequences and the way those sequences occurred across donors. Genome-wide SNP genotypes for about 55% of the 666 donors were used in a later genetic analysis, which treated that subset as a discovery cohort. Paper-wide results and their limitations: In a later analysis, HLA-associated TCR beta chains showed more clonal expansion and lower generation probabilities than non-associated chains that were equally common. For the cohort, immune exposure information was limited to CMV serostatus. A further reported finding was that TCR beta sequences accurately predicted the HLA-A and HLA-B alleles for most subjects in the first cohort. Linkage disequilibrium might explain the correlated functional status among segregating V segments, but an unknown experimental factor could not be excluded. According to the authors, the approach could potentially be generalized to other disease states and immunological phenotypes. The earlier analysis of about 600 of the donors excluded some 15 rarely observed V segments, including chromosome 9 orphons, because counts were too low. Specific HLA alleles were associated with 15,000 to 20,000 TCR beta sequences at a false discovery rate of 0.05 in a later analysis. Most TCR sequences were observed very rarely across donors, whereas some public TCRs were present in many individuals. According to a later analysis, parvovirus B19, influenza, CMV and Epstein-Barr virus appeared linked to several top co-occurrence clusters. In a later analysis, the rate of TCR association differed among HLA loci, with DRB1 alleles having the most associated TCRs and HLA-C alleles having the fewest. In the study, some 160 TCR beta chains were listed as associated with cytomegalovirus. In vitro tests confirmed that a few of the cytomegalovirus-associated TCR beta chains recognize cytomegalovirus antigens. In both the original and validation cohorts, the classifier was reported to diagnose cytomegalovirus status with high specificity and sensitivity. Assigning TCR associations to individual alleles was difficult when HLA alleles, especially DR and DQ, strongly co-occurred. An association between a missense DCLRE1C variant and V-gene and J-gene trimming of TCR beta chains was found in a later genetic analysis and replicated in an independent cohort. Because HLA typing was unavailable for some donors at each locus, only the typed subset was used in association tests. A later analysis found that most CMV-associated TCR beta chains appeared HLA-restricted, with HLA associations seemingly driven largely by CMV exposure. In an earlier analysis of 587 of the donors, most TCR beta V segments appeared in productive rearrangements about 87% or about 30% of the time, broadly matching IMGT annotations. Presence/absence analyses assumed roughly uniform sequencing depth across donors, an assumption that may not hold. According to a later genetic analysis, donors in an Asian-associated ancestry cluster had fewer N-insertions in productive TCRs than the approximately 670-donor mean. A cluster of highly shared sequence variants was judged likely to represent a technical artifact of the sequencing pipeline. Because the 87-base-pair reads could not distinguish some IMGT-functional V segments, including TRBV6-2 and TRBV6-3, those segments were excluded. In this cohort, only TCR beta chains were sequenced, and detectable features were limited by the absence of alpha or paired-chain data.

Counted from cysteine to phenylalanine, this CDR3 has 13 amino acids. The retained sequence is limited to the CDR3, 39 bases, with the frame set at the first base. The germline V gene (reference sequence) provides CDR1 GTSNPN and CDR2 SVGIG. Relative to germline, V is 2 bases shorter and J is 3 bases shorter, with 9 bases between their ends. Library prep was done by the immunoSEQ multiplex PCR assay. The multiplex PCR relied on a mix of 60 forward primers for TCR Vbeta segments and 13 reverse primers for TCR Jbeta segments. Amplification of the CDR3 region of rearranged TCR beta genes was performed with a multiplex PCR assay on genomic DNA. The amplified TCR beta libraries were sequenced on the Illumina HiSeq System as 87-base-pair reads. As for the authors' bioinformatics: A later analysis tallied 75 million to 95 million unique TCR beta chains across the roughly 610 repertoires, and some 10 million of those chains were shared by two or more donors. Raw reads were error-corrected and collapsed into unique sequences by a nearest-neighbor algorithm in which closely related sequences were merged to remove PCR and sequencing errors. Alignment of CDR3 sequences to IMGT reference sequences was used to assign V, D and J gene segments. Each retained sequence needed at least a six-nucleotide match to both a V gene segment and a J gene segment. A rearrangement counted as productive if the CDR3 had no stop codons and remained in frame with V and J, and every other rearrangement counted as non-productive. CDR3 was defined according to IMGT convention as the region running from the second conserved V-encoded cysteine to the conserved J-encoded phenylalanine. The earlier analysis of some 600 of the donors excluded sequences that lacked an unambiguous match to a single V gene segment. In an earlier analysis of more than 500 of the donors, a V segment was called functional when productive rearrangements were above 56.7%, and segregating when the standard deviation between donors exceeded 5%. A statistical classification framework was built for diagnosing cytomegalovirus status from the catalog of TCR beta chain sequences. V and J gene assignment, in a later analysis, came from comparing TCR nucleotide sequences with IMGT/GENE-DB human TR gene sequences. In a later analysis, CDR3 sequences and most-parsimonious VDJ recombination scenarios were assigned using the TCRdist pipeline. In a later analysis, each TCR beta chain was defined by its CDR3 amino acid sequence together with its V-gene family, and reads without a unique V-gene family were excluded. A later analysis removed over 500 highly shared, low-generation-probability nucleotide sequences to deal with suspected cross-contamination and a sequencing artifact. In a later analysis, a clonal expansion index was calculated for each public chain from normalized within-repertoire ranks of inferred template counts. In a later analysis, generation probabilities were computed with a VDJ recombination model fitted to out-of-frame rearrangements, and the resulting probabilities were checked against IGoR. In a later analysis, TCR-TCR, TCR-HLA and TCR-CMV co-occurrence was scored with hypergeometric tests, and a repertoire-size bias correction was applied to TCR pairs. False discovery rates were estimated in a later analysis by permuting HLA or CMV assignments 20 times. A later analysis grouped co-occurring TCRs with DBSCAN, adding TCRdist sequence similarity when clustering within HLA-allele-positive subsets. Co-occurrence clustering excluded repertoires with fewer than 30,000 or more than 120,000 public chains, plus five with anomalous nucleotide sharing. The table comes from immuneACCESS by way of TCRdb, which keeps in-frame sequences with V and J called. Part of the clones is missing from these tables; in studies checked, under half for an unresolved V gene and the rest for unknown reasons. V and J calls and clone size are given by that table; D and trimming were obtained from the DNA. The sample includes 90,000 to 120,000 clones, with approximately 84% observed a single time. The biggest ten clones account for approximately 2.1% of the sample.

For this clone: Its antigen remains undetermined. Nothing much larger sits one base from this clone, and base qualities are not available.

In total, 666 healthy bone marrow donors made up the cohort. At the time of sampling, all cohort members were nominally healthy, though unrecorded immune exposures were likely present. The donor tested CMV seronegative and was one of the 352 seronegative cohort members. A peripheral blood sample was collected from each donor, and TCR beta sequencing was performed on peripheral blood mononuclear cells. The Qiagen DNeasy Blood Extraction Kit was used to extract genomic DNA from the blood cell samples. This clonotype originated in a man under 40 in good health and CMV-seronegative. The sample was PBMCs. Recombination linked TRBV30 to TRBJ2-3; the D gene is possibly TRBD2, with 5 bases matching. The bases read TGTGCCTGGAGTATCGGGGTAACAGATACGCAGTATTTT. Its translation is CAWSIGVTDTQYF.